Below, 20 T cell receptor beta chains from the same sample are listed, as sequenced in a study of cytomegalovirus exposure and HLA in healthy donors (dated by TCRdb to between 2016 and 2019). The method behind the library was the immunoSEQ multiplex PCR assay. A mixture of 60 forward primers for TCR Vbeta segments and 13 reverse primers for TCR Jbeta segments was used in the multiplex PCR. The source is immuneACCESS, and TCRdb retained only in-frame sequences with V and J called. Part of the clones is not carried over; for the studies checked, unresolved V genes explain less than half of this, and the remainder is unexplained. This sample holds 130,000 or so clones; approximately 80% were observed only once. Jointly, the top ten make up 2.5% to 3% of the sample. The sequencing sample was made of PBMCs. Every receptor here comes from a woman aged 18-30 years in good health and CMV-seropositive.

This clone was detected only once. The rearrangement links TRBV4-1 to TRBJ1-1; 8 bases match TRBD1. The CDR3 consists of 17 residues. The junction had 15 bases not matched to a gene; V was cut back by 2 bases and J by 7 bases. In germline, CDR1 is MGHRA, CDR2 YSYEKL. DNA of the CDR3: TGCGCCAGCAGCCAACCCACAGGGGGACGACAGTTCTTTGAAGCTTTCTTT. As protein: CASSQPTGGRQFFEAFF.

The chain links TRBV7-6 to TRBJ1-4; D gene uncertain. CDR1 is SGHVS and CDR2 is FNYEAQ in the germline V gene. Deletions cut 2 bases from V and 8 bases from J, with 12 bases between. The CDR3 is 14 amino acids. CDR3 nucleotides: TGTGCCAGCAGCTTATTCGGGAATAGCGAAAAACTGTTTTTT. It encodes CASSLFGNSEKLFF.

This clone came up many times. CDR3 residues: CASSEQEQYF. As DNA, the CDR3 is TGTGCCAGCAGTGAACAAGAGCAGTACTTC. The chain recombines TRBV2 with TRBJ2-7, with D hard to call. This CDR3 comprises 10 residues. Germline V gene data show CDR1 as SNHLY and CDR2 as FYNNEI. V was cut by 2 bases and J by 7 bases, with 3 bases left in between.

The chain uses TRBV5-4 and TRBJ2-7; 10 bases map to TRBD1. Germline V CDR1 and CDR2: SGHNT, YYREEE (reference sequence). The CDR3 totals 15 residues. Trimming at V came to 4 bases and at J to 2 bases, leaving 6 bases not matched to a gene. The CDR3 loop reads CASSAGQGGPYEQYF. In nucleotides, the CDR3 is TGTGCCAGCAGCGCCGGACAGGGGGGACCCTACGAGCAGTACTTC.

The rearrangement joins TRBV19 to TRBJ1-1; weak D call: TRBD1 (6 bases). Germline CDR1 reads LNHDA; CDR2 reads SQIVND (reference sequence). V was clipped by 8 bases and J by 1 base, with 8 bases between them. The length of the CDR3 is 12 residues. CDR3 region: CASWTANTEAFF. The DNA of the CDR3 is TGTGCCAGTTGGACAGCGAACACTGAAGCTTTCTTT.

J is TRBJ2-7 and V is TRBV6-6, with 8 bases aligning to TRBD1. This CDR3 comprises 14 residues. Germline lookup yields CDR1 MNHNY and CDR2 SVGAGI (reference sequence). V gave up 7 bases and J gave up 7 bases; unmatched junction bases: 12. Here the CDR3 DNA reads TGTGCCAGCACCTACGGGAGCAGGGGGCAGGAGCAGTACTTC. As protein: CASTYGSRGQEQYF.

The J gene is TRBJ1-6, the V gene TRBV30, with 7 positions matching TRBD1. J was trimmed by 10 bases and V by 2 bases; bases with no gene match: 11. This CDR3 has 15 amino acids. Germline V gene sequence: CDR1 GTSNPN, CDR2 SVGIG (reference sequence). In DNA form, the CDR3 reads TGTGCCTGGAGTAGGACAGGACCTCTAACATCACCCCTCCACTTT. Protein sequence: CAWSRTGPLTSPLHF.

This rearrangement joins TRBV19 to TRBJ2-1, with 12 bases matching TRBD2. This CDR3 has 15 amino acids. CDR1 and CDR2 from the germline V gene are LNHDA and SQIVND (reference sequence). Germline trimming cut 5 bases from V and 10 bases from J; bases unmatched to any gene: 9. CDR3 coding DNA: TGTGCCAGTAGTTCCAACGGACTAGCGGGGCGGGAGCAGTTCTTC. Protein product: CASSSNGLAGREQFF. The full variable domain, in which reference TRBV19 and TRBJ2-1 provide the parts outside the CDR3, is DGGITQSPKYLFRKEGQNVTLSCEQNLNHDAMYWYRQDPGQGLRLIYYSQIVNDFQKGDIAEGYSVSREKKESFPLTVTSAQKNPTAFYLCASSSNGLAGREQFFGPGTRLTVL.

The CDR3 DNA reads TGTGCCAGCAGCGTAGTATACGAGCAGTACTTC. Translation gives CASSVVYEQYF. J is TRBJ2-7 and V is TRBV9; D is ambiguous. The CDR3 extends over 11 amino acids. V was cut by 0 bases and J by 4 bases, with 2 bases left in between. Germline CDR1 and CDR2: SGDLS and YYNGEE.

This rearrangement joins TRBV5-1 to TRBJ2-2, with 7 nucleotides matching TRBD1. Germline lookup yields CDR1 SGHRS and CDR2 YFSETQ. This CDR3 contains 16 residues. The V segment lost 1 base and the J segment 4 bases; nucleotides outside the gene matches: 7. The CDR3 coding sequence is TGCGCCAGCAGCTTGACGACAGGGACCGGCACCGGGGAGCTGTTTTTT. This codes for CASSLTTGTGTGELFF.

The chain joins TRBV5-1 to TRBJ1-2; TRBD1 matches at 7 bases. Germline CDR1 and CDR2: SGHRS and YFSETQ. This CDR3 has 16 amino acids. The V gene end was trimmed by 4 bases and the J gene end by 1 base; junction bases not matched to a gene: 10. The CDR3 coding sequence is TGCGCCAGCAGCCCCGGGACAGTGGCCCTTAACTATGGCTACACCTTC. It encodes CASSPGTVALNYGYTF.

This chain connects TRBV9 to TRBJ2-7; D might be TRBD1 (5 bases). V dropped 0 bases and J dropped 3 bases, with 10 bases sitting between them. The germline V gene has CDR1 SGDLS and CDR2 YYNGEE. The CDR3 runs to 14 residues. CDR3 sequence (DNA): TGTGCCAGCAGCGTAGCCAGGGTTGACTACGAGCAGTACTTC. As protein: CASSVARVDYEQYF.

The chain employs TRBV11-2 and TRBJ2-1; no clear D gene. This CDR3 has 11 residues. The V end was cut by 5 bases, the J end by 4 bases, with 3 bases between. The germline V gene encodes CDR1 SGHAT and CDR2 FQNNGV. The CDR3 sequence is CASSIYNEQFF. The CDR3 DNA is TGTGCCAGCAGCATATACAATGAGCAGTTCTTC. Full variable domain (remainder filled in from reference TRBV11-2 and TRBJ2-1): EAGVAQSPRYKIIEKRQSVAFWCNPISGHATLYWYQQILGQGPKLLIQFQNNGVVDDSQLPKDRFSAERLKGVDSTLKIQPAKLEDSAVYLCASSIYNEQFFGPGTRLTVL.

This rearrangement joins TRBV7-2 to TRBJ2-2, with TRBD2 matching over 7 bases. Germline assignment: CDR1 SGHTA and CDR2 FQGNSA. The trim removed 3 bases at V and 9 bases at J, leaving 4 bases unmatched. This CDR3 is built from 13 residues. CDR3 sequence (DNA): TGTGCCAGCAGCTTCGGGGGGAGTAGGGAGCTGTTTTTT. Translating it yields CASSFGGSRELFF. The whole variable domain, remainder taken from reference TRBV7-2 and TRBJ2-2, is GAGVSQSPSNKVTEKGKDVELRCDPISGHTALYWYRQSLGQGLEFLIYFQGNSAPDKSGLPSDRFSAERTGGSVSTLTIQRTQQEDSAVYLCASSFGGSRELFFGEGSRLTVL.

The CDR3 region has the DNA TGCGCCAGCAGCAACACAGGGGAGAGTGAAGCTTTCTTT. Its translation is CASSNTGESEAFF. The chain links TRBV5-1 to TRBJ1-1, with 7 bases identical to TRBD1. Germline V gives CDR1 SGHRS, CDR2 YFSETQ. The CDR3 length is 13 residues. With V trimmed by 4 bases and J by 7 bases, 7 bases remained unmatched.

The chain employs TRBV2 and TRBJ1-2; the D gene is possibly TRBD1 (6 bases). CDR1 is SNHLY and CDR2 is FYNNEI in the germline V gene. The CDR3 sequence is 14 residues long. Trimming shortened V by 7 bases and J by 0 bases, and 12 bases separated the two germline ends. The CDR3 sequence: CASMQGRTNYGYTF. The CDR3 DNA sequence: TGTGCCAGCATGCAGGGGCGAACTAACTATGGCTACACCTTC.

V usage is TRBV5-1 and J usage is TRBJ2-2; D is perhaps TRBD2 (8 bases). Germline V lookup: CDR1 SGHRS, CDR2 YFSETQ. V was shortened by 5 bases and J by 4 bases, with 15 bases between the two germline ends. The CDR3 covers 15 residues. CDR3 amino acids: CASRGTRGPTGELFF. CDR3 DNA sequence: TGCGCCAGCAGAGGGACTAGGGGGCCCACCGGGGAGCTGTTTTTT. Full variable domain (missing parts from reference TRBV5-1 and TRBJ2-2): KAGVTQTPRYLIKTRGQQVTLSCSPISGHRSVSWYQQTPGQGLQFLFEYFSETQRNKGNFPGRFSGRQFSNSRSEMNVSTLELGDSALYLCASRGTRGPTGELFFGEGSRLTVL.

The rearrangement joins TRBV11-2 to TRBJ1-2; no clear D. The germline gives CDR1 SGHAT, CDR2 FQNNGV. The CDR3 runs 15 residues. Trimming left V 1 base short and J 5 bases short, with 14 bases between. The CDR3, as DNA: TGTGCCAGCAGCTTAGCTATAGGAGACCAGTATGGCTACACCTTC. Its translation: CASSLAIGDQYGYTF.

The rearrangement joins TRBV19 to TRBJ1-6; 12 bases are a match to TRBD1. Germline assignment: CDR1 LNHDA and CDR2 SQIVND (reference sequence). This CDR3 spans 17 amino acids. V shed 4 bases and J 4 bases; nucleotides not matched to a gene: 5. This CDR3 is CASSTGTGGQYNSPLHF. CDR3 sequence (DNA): TGTGCCAGTAGTACCGGGACAGGGGGCCAGTATAATTCACCCCTCCACTTT. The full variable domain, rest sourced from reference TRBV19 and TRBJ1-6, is DGGITQSPKYLFRKEGQNVTLSCEQNLNHDAMYWYRQDPGQGLRLIYYSQIVNDFQKGDIAEGYSVSREKKESFPLTVTSAQKNPTAFYLCASSTGTGGQYNSPLHFGNGTRLTVT.

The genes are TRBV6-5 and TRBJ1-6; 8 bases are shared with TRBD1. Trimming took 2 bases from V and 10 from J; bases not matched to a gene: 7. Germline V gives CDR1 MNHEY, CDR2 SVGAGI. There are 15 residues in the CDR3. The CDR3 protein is CASSYGVDRDSPLHF. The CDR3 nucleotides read TGTGCCAGCAGTTACGGGGTGGACAGGGACTCACCCCTCCACTTT.